This TCR beta chain appears in the sequencing data of a study of early stage breast cancer tumors. The wider study: Of approximately 16 invasive breast tumors, twelve were hormone receptor-positive, HER2-negative. Samples were sequenced at 7.5 to 10-fold average coverage.

Measured with immunoSEQ multiplex PCR; TCRdb has only the in-frame clones, and not every one. The sample has about 20,000 clones, about 78% seen once. With 6 bases removed from V and 5 bases from J, the gap between germline ends came to 15 bases. The CDR3 spans 14 residues. Germline CDR1 and CDR2: SGHVS and FQNEAQ. Findings and limits, study-wide: Commonly generated sequences made up most enriched TCRB sequences shared between patients. Bulk DNA sequencing of unsorted cells missed chain pairing and markers.

Concerning this clone itself: Its antigen is not known.

The chain is built from TRBV7-8 and TRBJ2-3; no reliable D call. This receptor was taken from a person between 60 and 69 years old with breast cancer. Sequenced: blood. The CDR3, as DNA: TGTGCCAGCAGGCGCGACCCTACCCTAGATACGCAGTATTTT. Translated: CASRRDPTLDTQYF.